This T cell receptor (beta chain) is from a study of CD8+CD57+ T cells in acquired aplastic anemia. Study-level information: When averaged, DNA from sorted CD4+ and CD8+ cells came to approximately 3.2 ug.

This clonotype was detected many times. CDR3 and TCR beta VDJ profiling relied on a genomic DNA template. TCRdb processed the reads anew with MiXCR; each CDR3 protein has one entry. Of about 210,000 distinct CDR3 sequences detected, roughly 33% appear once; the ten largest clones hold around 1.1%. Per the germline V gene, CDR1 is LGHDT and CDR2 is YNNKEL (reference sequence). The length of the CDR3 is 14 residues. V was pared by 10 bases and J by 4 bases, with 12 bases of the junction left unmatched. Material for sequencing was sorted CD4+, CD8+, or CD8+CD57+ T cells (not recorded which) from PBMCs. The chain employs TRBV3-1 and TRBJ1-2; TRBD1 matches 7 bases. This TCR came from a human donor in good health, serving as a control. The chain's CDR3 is CATSYRGGGYGYTF. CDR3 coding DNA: TGTGCCACTTCCTACAGGGGCGGGGGCTATGGCTACACCTTC.